Shown below are 5 T cell receptor beta chains from a single sample sequenced in a study of T cell responses to AZD1222 COVID-19 vaccine. Libraries were prepared by immunoSEQ multiplex PCR; TCRdb keeps only in-frame clonotypes and omits some of them. In the table there are about 150,000 clones, 75% to 95% of which are singletons. The sequencing here drew on peripheral blood, taken 28 days after the second AZD1222 dose. All receptors derive from an adult who received the AZD1222 COVID-19 vaccine.

J is TRBJ2-7 and V is TRBV7-8, with 7 bases identical to TRBD2. Germline CDR1 is SGHVS and CDR2 is FQNEAQ. The CDR3 loop spans 17 amino acids. Losses at the gene ends were 2 bases for V and 2 bases for J; bases not matched to a gene: 12. This CDR3 reads CASSLRLIGGRAYEQYF. DNA of the CDR3: TGTGCCAGCAGCTTACGACTTATTGGGGGGAGGGCCTACGAGCAGTACTTC.

V and J are TRBV9 and TRBJ1-5, with 9 bases lining up with TRBD1. Per the germline V gene, CDR1 is SGDLS and CDR2 is YYNGEE. The CDR3 totals 15 residues. J gave up 6 bases and V 4 bases, and 8 bases lay outside the gene matches. CDR3 amino acids: CASSLGDRVGQPQHF. The CDR3 coding sequence is TGTGCCAGCAGCCTAGGGGACAGGGTGGGTCAGCCCCAGCATTTT.

The chain carries TRBV11-2 and TRBJ2-5; TRBD1 matches at 10 bases. Losses at the gene ends were 7 bases for V and 5 bases for J; bases not matched to a gene: 10. Germline V CDR1 and CDR2: SGHAT, FQNNGV. The CDR3 totals 15 residues. DNA for the CDR3: TGTGCCAGCACCGATTGGGACAGGGGAGGGGAGACCCAGTACTTC. This gives the protein CASTDWDRGGETQYF.

The rearrangement uses TRBV18 and TRBJ1-2; 8 bases are a match to TRBD1. The CDR3 consists of 14 residues. The ends lost 3 bases at V and 6 bases at J; junction bases unmatched: 6. Germline CDR1 is KGHSH and CDR2 is LQKENI. This CDR3 reads CASSPWTGRDGYTF. In nucleotides, the CDR3 is TGTGCCAGCTCACCCTGGACAGGGAGGGATGGCTACACCTTC.

The chain joins TRBV6-5 to TRBJ2-7, with 9 bases lining up with TRBD2. The CDR3 has 14 residues. CDR1 MNHEY and CDR2 SVGAGI come from the germline V gene. The V segment lost 0 bases and the J segment 7 bases; nucleotides outside the gene matches: 4. The CDR3 DNA reads TGTGCCAGCAGTTACTCTAGCGGGAGCGGTGAGCAGTACTTC. It encodes CASSYSSGSGEQYF.